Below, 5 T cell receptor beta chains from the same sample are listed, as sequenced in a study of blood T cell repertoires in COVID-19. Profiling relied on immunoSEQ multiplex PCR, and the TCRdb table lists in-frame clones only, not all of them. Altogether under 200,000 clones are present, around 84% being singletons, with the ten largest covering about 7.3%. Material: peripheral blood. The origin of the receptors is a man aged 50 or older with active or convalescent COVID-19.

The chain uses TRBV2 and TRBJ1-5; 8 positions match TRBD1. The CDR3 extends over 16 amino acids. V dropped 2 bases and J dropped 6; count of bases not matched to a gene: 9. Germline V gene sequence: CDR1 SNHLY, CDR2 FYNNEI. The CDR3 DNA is TGTGCCAGCAGTGAACGGGGTGACAGGGGAGTTCAGCCCCAGCATTTT. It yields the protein CASSERGDRGVQPQHF.

The CDR3 nucleotides are TGTGCCACCAGTGATTCACGAGGGGGTGTCACAGATACGCAGTATTTT. Amino acid sequence: CATSDSRGGVTDTQYF. V is TRBV24-1 and J is TRBJ2-3; TRBD1 is a possible D gene (6 bases). The germline V gene encodes CDR1 KGHDR and CDR2 SFDVKD. Trimming left V 2 bases short and J 2 bases short, with 13 bases between. The CDR3 runs 16 residues.

This chain's CDR3 is CASSRQGVGNEQFF. The CDR3 DNA is TGTGCCAGCTCACGACAGGGGGTAGGGAATGAGCAGTTCTTC. The chain uses TRBV18 and TRBJ2-1, with 9 bases fitting TRBD1. Unmatched junction bases numbered 5, after V lost 4 bases and J lost 7 bases. The length of the CDR3 is 14 residues. The germline gives CDR1 KGHSH, CDR2 LQKENI.

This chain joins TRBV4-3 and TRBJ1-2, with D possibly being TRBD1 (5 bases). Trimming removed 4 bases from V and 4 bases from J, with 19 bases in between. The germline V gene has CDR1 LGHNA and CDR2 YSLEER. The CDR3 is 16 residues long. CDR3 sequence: CASSPTVNTGPYGYTF. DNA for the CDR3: TGCGCCAGCAGCCCAACGGTTAACACAGGACCCTATGGCTACACCTTC.

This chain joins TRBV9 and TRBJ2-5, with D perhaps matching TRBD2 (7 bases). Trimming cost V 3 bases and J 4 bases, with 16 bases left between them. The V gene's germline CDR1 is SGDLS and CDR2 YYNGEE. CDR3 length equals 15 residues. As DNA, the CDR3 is TGTGCCAGCAGCGCGGGGGGCAGGGGAGGAGAGACCCAGTACTTC. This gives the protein CASSAGGRGGETQYF. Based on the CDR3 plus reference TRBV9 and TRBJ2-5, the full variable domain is DSGVTQTPKHLITATGQRVTLRCSPRSGDLSVYWYQQSLDQGLQFLIQYYNGEERAKGNILERFSAQQFPDLHSELNLSSLELGDSALYFCASSAGGRGGETQYFGPGTRLLVL.